This TCR beta chain was sequenced for a study of OX40 agonist ivuxolimab in advanced cancers. General study results and limits: The mean number of expanded clones was higher in CD8+ T cells than in CD4+. The CD4+ and CD8+ T cells in the blood had expanded clonally by week 6 at 0.1 to 3.0 mg/kg.

This CDR3 comprises 17 residues. The V gene lost 0 bases and the J gene lost 0 bases, with 12 bases spanning the gap. Germline V gives CDR1 LNHNV, CDR2 YYDKDF (reference sequence). Sequencing used immunoSEQ multiplex PCR; TCRdb keeps in-frame clones, though not all of them. The data contain about 99,000 clones, around 90% of them singletons. Turning to this clone: Its antigen is still unknown.

V is TRBV15 and J is TRBJ2-1; D perhaps matches TRBD2 (5 bases). This clonotype was obtained from an adult with an advanced solid tumor such as melanoma, head and neck, liver or kidney cancer. Material: CD4+ or CD8+ T cells sorted from blood, obtained in a trial of the OX40 agonist ivuxolimab. DNA for the CDR3: TGTGCCACCAGCAGAGATGCTGGTACTAGCTCCTACAATGAGCAGTTCTTC. As protein: CATSRDAGTSSYNEQFF.